This entry lists 32 T cell receptor beta chains sequenced from one sample in a study of shared clonotypes between healthy human individuals. Sequenced by immunoSEQ multiplex PCR; TCRdb stores in-frame clones only, minus some. The sample has roughly 2,000,000 clones, about 94% seen once; the top ten hold about 1.7%. Naive-designated CD8 cells lacked CD45RO, were positively enriched for CCR7, and omitted terminally differentiated effector memory CD45RA+ cells. The specimen was naive CD8+ T cells from PBMCs. These receptor sequences come from a man between 18 and 35 years old in good health. Some clones in this sample may be carry-over from other donors' samples.

The chain recombines TRBV6-6 with TRBJ2-1; no clear D gene. Deletions cut 6 bases from V and 7 bases from J, with 13 bases between. The V gene's germline CDR1 is MNHNY and CDR2 SVGAGI (reference sequence). This CDR3 contains 13 residues. The CDR3: CASSHTVGNEQFF. Written as DNA, the CDR3 is TGTGCCAGCAGCCACACCGTAGGGAATGAGCAGTTCTTC.

V and J are TRBV28 and TRBJ2-3; no firm D call. The germline CDR1 and CDR2 sequences are MDHEN and SYDVKM. The CDR3 has 16 residues. Between the trimmed V and J ends, which lost 8 bases and 3 bases, there was a span of 21 bases. CDR3 sequence: CASRIALGSPTDTQYF. CDR3 nucleotide sequence: TGTGCCAGCCGAATCGCCCTGGGGTCCCCTACAGATACGCAGTATTTT.

The V and J genes are TRBV5-4 and TRBJ1-2; D is undetermined. V lost 3 bases and J 5 bases, leaving 23 bases between the germline ends. CDR1 SGHNT and CDR2 YYREEE come from the germline V gene (reference sequence). The CDR3 has 17 residues. The CDR3 DNA reads as TGTGCCAGCAGCTGGTCGGCCAGCCAACAACCCTCATATGGCTACACCTTC. Amino acid sequence: CASSWSASQQPSYGYTF.

The chain employs TRBV4-1 and TRBJ2-1; 9 bases map to TRBD2. The V and J ends lost 4 bases and 0 bases, in that order; junction bases with no gene match: 10. Germline loops: CDR1 MGHRA, CDR2 YSYEKL. The CDR3 spans 18 residues. CDR3 residues: CASSRVAGVKSSYNEQFF. In nucleotides, the CDR3 is TGCGCCAGCAGCCGGGTAGCGGGAGTAAAGAGCTCCTACAATGAGCAGTTCTTC.

The V and J genes are TRBV30 and TRBJ2-7; D may match TRBD1 or TRBD2 (5 bases each). In germline, CDR1 is GTSNPN, CDR2 SVGIG (reference sequence). V was trimmed by 6 bases and J by 5 bases, leaving 14 bases between them. The length of the CDR3 is 12 residues. CDR3 sequence: CACQKGPHEQYF. In DNA form, the CDR3 reads TGTGCCTGCCAAAAGGGACCTCACGAGCAGTACTTC. Drawing the rest from reference TRBV30 and TRBJ2-7, the complete variable domain is SQTIHQWPATLVQPVGSPLSLECTVEGTSNPNLYWYRQAAGRGLQLLFYSVGIGQISSEVPQNLSASRPQDRQFILSSKKLLLSDSGFYLCACQKGPHEQYFGPGTRLTVT.

The rearrangement joins TRBV29-1 to TRBJ2-5; D call uncertain. The CDR3 has 14 residues. The V gene lost 4 bases and the J gene lost 5 bases, with 17 bases spanning the gap. Germline CDR1 reads SQVTM; CDR2 reads ANQGSEA. CDR3 sequence: CSVVGLVDWETQYF. The CDR3 DNA reads TGCAGCGTTGTAGGCTTAGTCGACTGGGAGACCCAGTACTTC. Full variable domain (missing parts from reference TRBV29-1 and TRBJ2-5): SAVISQKPSRDICQRGTSLTIQCQVDSQVTMMFWYRQQPGQSLTLIATANQGSEATYESGFVIDKFPISRPNLTFSTLTVSNMSPEDSSIYLCSVVGLVDWETQYFGPGTRLLVL.

The chain couples TRBV7-9 to TRBJ2-1, with unresolved D. Trimming pared 5 bases from V and 10 bases from J, leaving 12 bases between. Germline loops: CDR1 SEHNR, CDR2 FQNEAQ (reference sequence). This CDR3 is 12 amino acids long. The CDR3 DNA sequence: TGTGCCAGCAGCCCAACCATCTGGGAGCAGTTCTTC. Translated, it gives CASSPTIWEQFF.

The chain is built from TRBV28 and TRBJ2-1; 10 positions agree with TRBD2. V shed 6 bases, J shed 10 bases, and the junction held 9 bases outside the gene matches. Germline CDR1 and CDR2: MDHEN and SYDVKM. The CDR3 is 14 amino acids. The CDR3 is CASSGRLAGSEQFF. The DNA for the CDR3 is TGTGCCAGCAGCGGACGACTAGCGGGCTCCGAGCAGTTCTTC. Drawing the rest from reference TRBV28 and TRBJ2-1, the complete variable domain is DVKVTQSSRYLVKRTGEKVFLECVQDMDHENMFWYRQDPGLGLRLIYFSYDVKMKEKGDIPEGYSVSREKKERFSLILESASTNQTSMYLCASSGRLAGSEQFFGPGTRLTVL.

This chain joins TRBV28 and TRBJ1-1, with D perhaps matching TRBD1 (5 bases). This CDR3 contains 15 residues. Trimming pared 6 bases from V and 0 bases from J, leaving 14 bases between. Germline assignment: CDR1 MDHEN and CDR2 SYDVKM. The chain's CDR3 is CASRLAGWVNTEAFF. The DNA of the CDR3 is TGTGCCAGCAGACTTGCAGGGTGGGTGAACACTGAAGCTTTCTTT. Based on the CDR3 plus reference TRBV28 and TRBJ1-1, the full variable domain is DVKVTQSSRYLVKRTGEKVFLECVQDMDHENMFWYRQDPGLGLRLIYFSYDVKMKEKGDIPEGYSVSREKKERFSLILESASTNQTSMYLCASRLAGWVNTEAFFGQGTRLTVV.

The chain links TRBV13 to TRBJ1-2; D may be TRBD1 (5 bases). The CDR3 is 16 amino acids. CDR1 PRHDT and CDR2 FYEKMQ come from the germline V gene (reference sequence). V gave up 5 bases and J gave up 0 bases, with 16 bases separating them. For the CDR3, the DNA is TGTGCCAGCAGCCAGCTTGGGGGGGAAGCTAACTATGGCTACACCTTC. Residues: CASSQLGGEANYGYTF.

This rearrangement joins TRBV6-5 to TRBJ1-4; TRBD1 might be the D (6 bases). Trimming stripped 10 bases from V and 6 bases from J, with 12 bases between. Germline V gene sequence: CDR1 MNHEY, CDR2 SVGAGI. The CDR3 consists of 12 residues. The DNA for the CDR3 is TGTGCCACGGGGGCCCGTGATGAAAAACTGTTTTTT. It yields the protein CATGARDEKLFF.

The chain carries TRBV11-2 and TRBJ1-5, with a weak D call TRBD1 (5 bases). The CDR3 contains 15 residues. The germline V gene has CDR1 SGHAT and CDR2 FQNNGV. Deletions cut 0 bases from V and 7 bases from J, with 13 bases between. The CDR3 nucleotides are TGTGCCAGCAGCTTAGAGGGGGTGGCGGGCCAGCCCCAGCATTTT. Translating gives CASSLEGVAGQPQHF.

This chain connects TRBV4-3 to TRBJ2-1, with D perhaps matching TRBD1 (5 bases). V was trimmed by 6 bases and J by 2 bases, leaving 11 bases between them. CDR3 length equals 14 residues. Germline CDR1 reads LGHNA; CDR2 reads YSLEER. CDR3 sequence (DNA): TGCGCCAGCAGGTTATCGACAGCCTACAATGAGCAGTTCTTC. Residues: CASRLSTAYNEQFF.

This chain links TRBV19 with TRBJ1-3, with 8 positions matching TRBD1. J was trimmed by 0 bases and V by 5 bases; bases with no gene match: 9. Germline CDR1 is LNHDA and CDR2 is SQIVND (reference sequence). The CDR3 runs 17 residues. CDR3: CASSLWWTGSSGNTIYF. Here the CDR3 DNA reads TGTGCCAGTAGTCTATGGTGGACAGGGAGCTCTGGAAACACCATATATTTT. The whole variable domain, remainder taken from reference TRBV19 and TRBJ1-3, is DGGITQSPKYLFRKEGQNVTLSCEQNLNHDAMYWYRQDPGQGLRLIYYSQIVNDFQKGDIAEGYSVSREKKESFPLTVTSAQKNPTAFYLCASSLWWTGSSGNTIYFGEGSWLTVV.

To note about this clone: This sample includes further DNA sequences coding for the same CDR3. The chain employs TRBV19 and TRBJ2-1, with D uncertain. Germline V gene data show CDR1 as LNHDA and CDR2 as SQIVND (reference sequence). Trimming took off 3 bases at V and 0 bases at J, with 9 bases between the two ends. The CDR3 is made up of 15 amino acids. The CDR3 DNA is TGTGCCAGTAGTATCGGCCAGAGCTCCTACAATGAGCAGTTCTTC. This translates into CASSIGQSSYNEQFF. Based on the CDR3 plus reference TRBV19 and TRBJ2-1, the full variable domain is DGGITQSPKYLFRKEGQNVTLSCEQNLNHDAMYWYRQDPGQGLRLIYYSQIVNDFQKGDIAEGYSVSREKKESFPLTVTSAQKNPTAFYLCASSIGQSSYNEQFFGPGTRLTVL.

The rearrangement links TRBV28 to TRBJ2-2, with 8 nucleotides matching TRBD2. V lost 5 bases, J lost 7 bases, and 9 bases stayed unmatched. The CDR3 consists of 15 residues. Germline V CDR1 and CDR2: MDHEN, SYDVKM. CDR3 nucleotides: TGTGCCAGCAGTGCAACTAGCGGAGTGGTCGGGGAGCTGTTTTTT. Translation: CASSATSGVVGELFF. Together with reference TRBV28 and TRBJ2-2, the CDR3 gives the full variable domain: DVKVTQSSRYLVKRTGEKVFLECVQDMDHENMFWYRQDPGLGLRLIYFSYDVKMKEKGDIPEGYSVSREKKERFSLILESASTNQTSMYLCASSATSGVVGELFFGEGSRLTVL.

This chain links TRBV7-9 with TRBJ2-2; 9 bases line up with TRBD2. The CDR3 is 15 residues long. V shed 4 bases and J 7 bases; nucleotides not matched to a gene: 7. Germline loops: CDR1 SEHNR, CDR2 FQNEAQ (reference sequence). CDR3 DNA sequence: TGTGCCAGCAGCTCGCGGGAGGGCGAAGGCGGGGAGCTGTTTTTT. As protein: CASSSREGEGGELFF.

Concerning this clone itself: Other DNA sequences within the sample encode an identical CDR3. For the CDR3, the DNA is TGTGCCAGCAGTCCCGGCAGGATGAACACTGAAGCTTTCTTT. Amino acid sequence: CASSPGRMNTEAFF. The chain is built from TRBV7-6 and TRBJ1-1; D call uncertain. Germline V gives CDR1 SGHVS, CDR2 FNYEAQ. Trimming stripped 6 bases from V and 0 bases from J, with 11 bases between. This CDR3 comprises 14 residues.

The rearrangement joins TRBV4-1 to TRBJ1-1; D gene ambiguous. Trimming cost V 0 bases and J 4 bases, with 12 bases left between them. The CDR3 covers 15 residues. CDR1 MGHRA and CDR2 YSYEKL come from the germline V gene. CDR3 sequence (DNA): TGCGCCAGCAGCCAAGAGGCCGGGAAGGGCACTGAAGCTTTCTTT. This codes for CASSQEAGKGTEAFF.

The V and J genes are TRBV29-1 and TRBJ2-1; 9 positions match TRBD1. The V gene's germline CDR1 is SQVTM and CDR2 ANQGSEA. CDR3 length: 17 residues. Trimming removed 6 bases from V and 4 bases from J; junction bases left unmatched: 16. The CDR3 loop is CSVPVPYRDRAYNEQFF. The CDR3 DNA reads TGCAGCGTGCCCGTACCTTACCGGGACAGGGCTTACAATGAGCAGTTCTTC.

J is TRBJ1-2 and V is TRBV6-1, with D hard to call. V was pared by 3 bases and J by 5 bases, with 13 bases between. The CDR3 spans 14 residues. The germline V gene has CDR1 MNHNS and CDR2 SASEGT. The CDR3 DNA reads TGTGCCAGCAGTGAGTCACACAGCGGATATGGCTACACCTTC. Translating it yields CASSESHSGYGYTF.

The chain combines TRBV29-1 with TRBJ2-2, with 7 bases matching TRBD1. CDR1 is SQVTM, CDR2 ANQGSEA, per germline. Trimming cost V 6 bases and J 3 bases; bases outside gene matches: 4. The CDR3 is 13 residues long. CDR3 sequence (DNA): TGCAGCGTGGTACAGGGGCACACCGGGGAGCTGTTTTTT. It is translated as CSVVQGHTGELFF.

As for this clone: Other DNA sequences in this sample translate to the same CDR3. The V and J genes are TRBV7-9 and TRBJ2-7; D might be TRBD2 (5 bases). V lost 6 bases, J lost 6 bases, and 12 bases lay in between. The CDR3 contains 12 residues. The germline V gene encodes CDR1 SEHNR and CDR2 FQNEAQ (reference sequence). The CDR3 DNA follows: TGTGCCAGCAGAATAGGAGGCGGCGAGCAGTACTTC. Residues: CASRIGGGEQYF.

This chain links TRBV28 with TRBJ2-7; a possible D gene is TRBD2 (5 bases). Germline CDR1 is MDHEN and CDR2 is SYDVKM. The ends were cut back, 3 bases at V and 7 bases at J, with 13 bases in the middle. This CDR3 contains 13 residues. CDR3 sequence (DNA): TGTGCCAGCAGTTTGAGGGTGGGTGGGGAGCAGTACTTC. Residues: CASSLRVGGEQYF.

This rearrangement joins TRBV6-5 to TRBJ2-1; unclear D gene. The ends were cut back, 2 bases at V and 1 base at J, with 6 bases in the middle. The CDR3 is 14 amino acids. Germline V gene data show CDR1 as MNHEY and CDR2 as SVGAGI. The CDR3 region is CASSYQQSYNEQFF. The CDR3 nucleotides are TGTGCCAGCAGTTACCAGCAGTCCTACAATGAGCAGTTCTTC.

V gene TRBV28 combines with J gene TRBJ1-1; D unresolved. Germline CDR1 and CDR2: MDHEN and SYDVKM. The CDR3 has 12 amino acids. Trimming took off 6 bases at V and 4 bases at J, with 9 bases between the two ends. DNA for the CDR3: TGTGCCAGCAGGGCTGGGAGCACTGAAGCTTTCTTT. This gives the protein CASRAGSTEAFF.

V is TRBV5-5 and J is TRBJ2-3, with 7 nucleotides matching TRBD2. The trim removed 4 bases at V and 3 bases at J, leaving 11 bases unmatched. The CDR3 totals 16 residues. CDR1 is SGHKS and CDR2 is YYEKEE in the germline V gene (reference sequence). The CDR3 DNA sequence: TGTGCCAGCAGCCCTGCCGGGACTACTCTTACAGATACGCAGTATTTT. Encoded protein: CASSPAGTTLTDTQYF.

The chain links TRBV6-5 to TRBJ2-7; 8 bases align to TRBD2. The J segment lost 4 bases and the V segment lost 7 bases, leaving 12 bases of the junction unmatched. Germline V gene lookup returns CDR1 MNHEY and CDR2 SVGAGI. CDR3 length: 15 residues. The DNA of the CDR3 is TGTGCCAGCACCTACGGGGCGGGAGGTCGGTACGAGCAGTACTTC. It is translated as CASTYGAGGRYEQYF.

This clone turned up a few times. This chain uses TRBV28 with TRBJ1-1, with 11 bases that match TRBD1. This CDR3 region has 14 residues. V was pared by 6 bases and J by 7 bases, with 7 bases of the junction left unmatched. Germline V lookup: CDR1 MDHEN, CDR2 SYDVKM. CDR3 residues: CASSSEGTGGEAFF. Written as DNA, the CDR3 is TGTGCCAGCAGCTCAGAGGGGACAGGGGGTGAAGCTTTCTTT.

The V gene is TRBV30, the J gene TRBJ2-1; D unclear. V lost 4 bases to trimming and J lost 0 bases, with 10 bases between them. The CDR3 loop spans 14 amino acids. In germline, CDR1 is GTSNPN, CDR2 SVGIG (reference sequence). The CDR3: CAWKEHRSYNEQFF. CDR3 in DNA: TGTGCCTGGAAAGAGCATCGCTCCTACAATGAGCAGTTCTTC. Using reference TRBV30 and TRBJ2-1 for the parts outside the CDR3, the full variable domain is SQTIHQWPATLVQPVGSPLSLECTVEGTSNPNLYWYRQAAGRGLQLLFYSVGIGQISSEVPQNLSASRPQDRQFILSSKKLLLSDSGFYLCAWKEHRSYNEQFFGPGTRLTVL.

The V gene is TRBV19, the J gene TRBJ1-1; D might be TRBD1 (5 bases). The CDR3 extends over 13 amino acids. Germline-derived CDR1 and CDR2 are LNHDA and SQIVND (reference sequence). The CDR3, as DNA: TGTGCAGCGTGGGGTCCCTGGGGGACTGAAGCTTTCTTT. Translation gives CAAWGPWGTEAFF.

The chain combines TRBV2 with TRBJ2-5; D gene unclear. Matching the DNA end better, TRBJ2-7 makes the J call doubtful. CDR1 SNHLY and CDR2 FYNNEI come from the germline V gene. The CDR3 has 15 residues. CDR3 region: CASSDVGPHSYEQYF. CDR3 nucleotide sequence: TGTGCCAGCAGTGATGTCGGCCCCCACTCCTACGAGCAGTACTTC.